The subject of this entry is one T cell receptor (beta chain). Its antigen remains unknown. The entry originates in a study of T cell responses to AZD1222 COVID-19 vaccine. General observations from the study: The study reported that nearly half of spike-specific TCRs target unmutated variant regions. There were vaccine-associated CD4 TCRs across spike, dominant at 160-218 and 743-854. Of the AZD1222 recipients, only 5 or 6 were seropositive at baseline.

Sequencing was performed with immunoSEQ multiplex PCR; in TCRdb, only in-frame clones are kept and a portion is missing. The sample consists of about 150,000 clones, around 89% of them appearing once. Material: peripheral blood, obtained on day 0 of AZD1222 vaccination. The receptor was derived from an adult in good health.

The CDR3, as DNA: TGTGCCAGTCCCCGGTCCGGGCGTGGGCAATCAGCCCCAGCATTT. It codes for CASPRSGRGQSAPAF. This chain uses TRBV21-1 with TRBJ1-5. TRBV21-1 has pseudogene status. The CDR3 extends over 15 amino acids.